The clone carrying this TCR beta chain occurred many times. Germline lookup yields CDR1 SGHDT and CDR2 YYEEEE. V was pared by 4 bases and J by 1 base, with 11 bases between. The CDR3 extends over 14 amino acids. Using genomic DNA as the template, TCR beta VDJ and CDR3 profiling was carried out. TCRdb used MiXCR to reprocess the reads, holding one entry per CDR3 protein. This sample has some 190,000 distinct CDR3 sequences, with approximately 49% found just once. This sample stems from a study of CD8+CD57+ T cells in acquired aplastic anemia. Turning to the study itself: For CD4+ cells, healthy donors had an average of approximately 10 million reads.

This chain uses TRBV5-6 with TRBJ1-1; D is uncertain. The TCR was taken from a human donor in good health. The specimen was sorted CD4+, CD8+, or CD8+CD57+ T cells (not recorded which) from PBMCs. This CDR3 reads CASSRGLGNTEAFF. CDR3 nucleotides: TGTGCCAGCAGCCGCGGACTGGGGAACACTGAAGCTTTCTTT. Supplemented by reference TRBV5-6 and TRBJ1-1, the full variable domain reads DAGVTQSPTHLIKTRGQQVTLRCSPKSGHDTVSWYQQALGQGPQFIFQYYEEEERQRGNFPDRFSGHQFPNYSSELNVNALLLGDSALYLCASSRGLGNTEAFFGQGTRLTVV.